This TCR beta chain was sequenced during a study of Ad26.COV2.S vaccination and SARS-CoV-2 variants. Data came from immunoSEQ multiplex PCR; TCRdb stores just in-frame clones and leaves some out. The table records approximately 500,000 clones, around nine tenths of them present only once. This sample's treatment: approximately 18 received Ad26.COV2.S at low or high dose, single or two shots; several received placebo; per-sample allocation not given. Sample collection was performed on day 63 after the first vaccine or placebo injection. CDR3 size: 15 residues. Losses at the gene ends were 2 bases for V and 7 bases for J; bases not matched to a gene: 8. Germline CDR1 is MGHRA and CDR2 is YSYEKL.

This TCR derives from a person aged 18 to 59 who received the Ad26.COV2.S COVID-19 vaccine or a placebo. The source material was peripheral blood, sampled in a trial of Ad26.COV2.S vaccine versus placebo. The J gene is TRBJ1-2, the V gene TRBV4-1; 9 nucleotides align to TRBD1. The CDR3 region is CASSQSRDRERGYTF. CDR3 coding DNA: TGCGCCAGCAGCCAAAGTAGGGACAGGGAGCGTGGCTACACCTTC.